A selection of T cell receptor beta chains follows, all from one sample in a study of blood T cell repertoires in COVID-19. Profiling relied on immunoSEQ multiplex PCR, and the TCRdb table lists in-frame clones only, not all of them. Altogether roughly 380,000 clones are present, around 87% being singletons, with the ten largest covering about 1.5%. Sequencing was carried out using PBMCs or T cells enriched from blood (not recorded which). The receptors stem from a man in his thirties or forties who had recovered from COVID-19. Both conserved end residues are part of each CDR3. Each record gives: V gene, J gene, clone size, D gene, CDR3 length, CDR3 DNA, CDR3 protein. The D gene is left open where the match is weak. Expanded clones are given a class, and other clones once, few, many or no size at all.

V: TRBV30; J: TRBJ2-7; size: NA; D: TRBD2; length: 11; DNA: TGTGCCTGGAGTGTGGGGGGGGAGCAGTACTTC; CDR3: CAWSVGGEQYF
V: TRBV10-3; J: TRBJ1-2; size: NA; D: TRBD1; length: 15; DNA: TGTGCCATCAGTGAGTCAGGACAGGGGGCATATGGCTACACCTTC; CDR3: CAISESGQGAYGYTF
V: TRBV6-5; J: TRBJ1-6; size: once; D: TRBD1; length: 15; DNA: TGTGCCAGCACTTACACGACAGGGCATAATTCACCCCTCCACTTT; CDR3: CASTYTTGHNSPLHF
V: TRBV11-2; J: TRBJ2-6; size: NA; D: TRBD1; length: 18; DNA: TGTGCCAGCAGCTCGGGACAGGAGTTGATCTCTGGGGCCAACGTCCTGACTTTC; CDR3: CASSSGQELISGANVLTF
V: TRBV6-2/TRBV6-3; J: TRBJ1-1; size: NA; D: NA; length: 14; DNA: TGTGCCAGCAGTCCGACAGCACTGAACACTGAAGCTTTCTTT; CDR3: CASSPTALNTEAFF
V: TRBV5-1; J: TRBJ1-2; size: few; D: NA; length: 18; DNA: TGCGCCAGCAGCTTGGGGTTTATGGGCGAATCACTCCCGTATGGCTACACCTTC; CDR3: CASSLGFMGESLPYGYTF
V: TRBV7-2; J: TRBJ1-1; size: NA; D: TRBD1; length: 14; DNA: TGTGCCAGCAGCTCGGACAGGGGAGGCACTGAAGCTTTCTTT; CDR3: CASSSDRGGTEAFF
V: TRBV5-5; J: TRBJ1-1; size: NA; D: TRBD1; length: 14; DNA: TGTGCCAGCAGCTTGGGACAGGGGTGGACTGAAGCTTTCTTT; CDR3: CASSLGQGWTEAFF
V: TRBV7-9; J: TRBJ2-7; size: NA; D: TRBD1; length: 16; DNA: TGTGCCAGCAGCTTAACTGCCGGACAGGGAGGCGACGAGCAGTACTTC; CDR3: CASSLTAGQGGDEQYF
V: TRBV27; J: TRBJ1-6; size: NA; D: NA; length: 12; DNA: TGTGCCAGCAGGAGGGCGGATAAAGCCCTCCACTTT; CDR3: CASRRADKALHF
V: TRBV27; J: TRBJ2-7; size: NA; D: TRBD1; length: 12; DNA: TGTGCCAGCAGGCACAGGGGAGCCGAGCAGTACTTC; CDR3: CASRHRGAEQYF
V: TRBV9; J: TRBJ1-1; size: NA; D: TRBD1; length: 15; DNA: TGTGCCAGCAGCGTAGGGACAGGGGGCCTCGCTGAAGCTTTCTTT; CDR3: CASSVGTGGLAEAFF
V: TRBV23-1; J: TRBJ1-1; size: once; D: NA; length: 13; DNA: TGCGCCAGCAGTCAACTCAGTTTCACTGAAGCTTTCTTT; CDR3: CASSQLSFTEAFF
V: TRBV2; J: TRBJ2-7; size: NA; D: NA; length: 13; DNA: TGTGCCAGCAGTTACAGGGCCTGGGGGGAGCAGTACTTC; CDR3: CASSYRAWGEQYF
V: TRBV3-1/TRBV3-2; J: TRBJ2-7; size: NA; D: NA; length: 14; DNA: TGTGCCAGCAGCCAAGATCTCGTAGTGCCCGAGCAGTACTTC; CDR3: CASSQDLVVPEQYF
V: TRBV6-4; J: TRBJ1-5; size: many; D: NA; length: 13; DNA: TGTGCCAGCAGTCTGGGCACCAATCAGCCCCAGCATTTT; CDR3: CASSLGTNQPQHF
V: TRBV4-3; J: TRBJ1-4; size: once; D: NA; length: 15; DNA: TGCGCCAGCAGCCAAGAATCCAACCGGGGTGAAAAACTGTTTTTT; CDR3: CASSQESNRGEKLFF
V: TRBV2; J: TRBJ1-1; size: NA; D: TRBD1; length: 14; DNA: TGTGCCAGCAGTGTCCGGACAGGGGGCGTTGAAGCTTTCTTT; CDR3: CASSVRTGGVEAFF
V: TRBV30; J: TRBJ2-3; size: NA; D: TRBD2; length: 17; DNA: TGTGCCTGGGACGCCGGGACTAGCGGGGGACCCACAGATACGCAGTATTTT; CDR3: CAWDAGTSGGPTDTQYF
V: TRBV9; J: TRBJ2-2; size: NA; D: TRBD2; length: 16; DNA: TGTGCCAGCAGCGTAGAAGGACTAGCAGTGGCCGGGGAGCTGTTTTTT; CDR3: CASSVEGLAVAGELFF
V: TRBV7-2; J: TRBJ1-2; size: NA; D: NA; length: 14; DNA: TGTGCCAGCAGCTTAACAGGGCACGATAGGGGCTACACCTTC; CDR3: CASSLTGHDRGYTF
V: TRBV18; J: TRBJ1-5; size: NA; D: TRBD1; length: 15; DNA: TGTGCCAGCTCACCACAGGGACAGATAAATCAGCCCCAGCATTTT; CDR3: CASSPQGQINQPQHF
V: TRBV7-2; J: TRBJ2-5; size: NA; D: TRBD2; length: 16; DNA: TGTGCCAGCAGCTTAATTAGCGGGGGGAACCAAGAGACCCAGTACTTC; CDR3: CASSLISGGNQETQYF
V: TRBV20-1; J: TRBJ2-5; size: once; D: NA; length: 11; DNA: TGCAGTGCTAGAACTGCGGAGACCCAGTACTTC; CDR3: CSARTAETQYF
V: TRBV9; J: TRBJ2-5; size: NA; D: TRBD2; length: 16; DNA: TGTGCCAGCAGCGTAGGTCCCGCGGGGGGGAAAGAGACCCAGTACTTC; CDR3: CASSVGPAGGKETQYF
V: TRBV1; J: TRBJ2-3; size: NA; D: NA; length: 19; DNA: TGCACCAGCAGCCTGCAAGTTCCCTATTGCGGGTTGAACACAGATACGCAGTATTTT; CDR3: CTSSLQVPYCGLNTDTQYF
V: TRBV19; J: TRBJ1-1; size: few; D: NA; length: 16; DNA: TGTGCCAGTAGTGCAGAACAGGGATTTGATGTCACTGAAGCTTTCTTT; CDR3: CASSAEQGFDVTEAFF
V: TRBV5-1; J: TRBJ2-2; size: NA; D: NA; length: 14; DNA: TGCGCCAGCAGCTTGGACAGGGACACCGGGGAGCTGTTTTTT; CDR3: CASSLDRDTGELFF
V: TRBV6-2/TRBV6-3; J: TRBJ1-6; size: NA; D: TRBD1; length: 11; DNA: TGTGCCAGCAGTCACAGGGGGTTTCTCCACTTT; CDR3: CASSHRGFLHF
V: TRBV19; J: TRBJ1-1; size: NA; D: NA; length: 14; DNA: TGTGCCAGTGCCTTCCGAGGAGGGAACACTGAAGCTTTCTTT; CDR3: CASAFRGGNTEAFF
V: TRBV14; J: TRBJ1-1; size: NA; D: NA; length: 14; DNA: TGTGCCAGCAGCCAAGATTCTGTAAACACTGAAGCTTTCTTT; CDR3: CASSQDSVNTEAFF
V: TRBV5-1; J: TRBJ1-4; size: NA; D: TRBD1; length: 15; DNA: TGCGCCAGCGGATCGACAGGGGCAACTAATGAAAAACTGTTTTTT; CDR3: CASGSTGATNEKLFF
V: TRBV10-3; J: TRBJ2-1; size: NA; D: TRBD1; length: 17; DNA: TGTGCCATCAGTGAGTCGCAGGGACAGACTCCTTACAATGAGCAGTTCTTC; CDR3: CAISESQGQTPYNEQFF
V: TRBV10-1; J: TRBJ1-3; size: NA; D: NA; length: 14; DNA: TGCGCCAGCAGTGAAGGGACTGATGGAAACACCATATATTTT; CDR3: CASSEGTDGNTIYF
V: TRBV7-8; J: TRBJ1-2; size: NA; D: NA; length: 14; DNA: TGTGCCAGCAGCTTAGATCGGGGGAGGAGTGGCTACACCTTC; CDR3: CASSLDRGRSGYTF
V: TRBV20-1; J: TRBJ2-5; size: NA; D: TRBD2; length: 17; DNA: TGCAGTGCTAGTGTGGCGGGGGGGCCGGGGTCACAAGAGACCCAGTACTTC; CDR3: CSASVAGGPGSQETQYF
V: TRBV29-1; J: TRBJ2-2; size: once; D: NA; length: 12; DNA: TGCAGCGTTGAATCCGGGGGCGGGGAGCTGTTTTTT; CDR3: CSVESGGGELFF
V: TRBV19; J: TRBJ1-1; size: NA; D: NA; length: 15; DNA: TGTGCCAGTAGTCCCCCCGGCATCAAGCGGACTGAAGCTTTCTTT; CDR3: CASSPPGIKRTEAFF
V: TRBV4-1; J: TRBJ1-3; size: NA; D: TRBD1; length: 17; DNA: TGCGCCAGCAGCCAGAAGGGACAGCGAGTCTCTGGAAACACCATATATTTT; CDR3: CASSQKGQRVSGNTIYF
V: TRBV4-3; J: TRBJ2-7; size: NA; D: TRBD1; length: 16; DNA: TGCGCCAGCAGCCATACGCCGGGACAGGGGGCCTACGAGCAGTACTTC; CDR3: CASSHTPGQGAYEQYF
V: TRBV9; J: TRBJ2-3; size: NA; D: NA; length: 15; DNA: TGTGCCAGCAGCGGAGGAGGGGGGGCCACAGATACGCAGTATTTT; CDR3: CASSGGGGATDTQYF
V: TRBV10-2; J: TRBJ1-2; size: NA; D: NA; length: 14; DNA: TGCGCCAGCAGTGGGGTTGCGCTGACTTATGGCTACACCTTC; CDR3: CASSGVALTYGYTF
V: TRBV7-9; J: TRBJ1-3; size: once; D: NA; length: 14; DNA: TGTGCCAGCAGCTTACCAGGGGCTGGAAACACCATATATTTT; CDR3: CASSLPGAGNTIYF
V: TRBV9; J: TRBJ2-2; size: once; D: TRBD1; length: 14; DNA: TGTGCCAGCAAGGGACAGGTGAACACCGGGGAGCTGTTTTTT; CDR3: CASKGQVNTGELFF
V: TRBV25-1; J: TRBJ2-5; size: NA; D: NA; length: 13; DNA: TGTGCCAGCAGTGAACCCCCCCTGGAGACCCAGTACTTC; CDR3: CASSEPPLETQYF
V: TRBV9; J: TRBJ2-3; size: NA; D: TRBD1; length: 16; DNA: TGTGCCAGCAGCAAATCCGGGACAGGGGCCACAGATACGCAGTATTTT; CDR3: CASSKSGTGATDTQYF
V: TRBV13; J: TRBJ1-2; size: NA; D: NA; length: 14; DNA: TGTGCCAGCAGCTTAGCCGGGACGGTGGGAGGTTACACCTTC; CDR3: CASSLAGTVGGYTF
V: TRBV7-2; J: TRBJ1-4; size: NA; D: TRBD1; length: 14; DNA: TGTGCCAGCAGCCTCGGGACAGGGTATGAAAAACTGTTTTTT; CDR3: CASSLGTGYEKLFF
V: TRBV7-9; J: TRBJ1-2; size: NA; D: TRBD1; length: 14; DNA: TGTGCCAGCAGCGTGGGACAGGGGAACTATGGCTACACCTTC; CDR3: CASSVGQGNYGYTF
V: TRBV10-3; J: TRBJ2-3; size: NA; D: TRBD2; length: 14; DNA: TGTGCCATCACCAGGACTAGCGACACAGATACGCAGTATTTT; CDR3: CAITRTSDTDTQYF
V: TRBV27; J: TRBJ1-5; size: NA; D: NA; length: 13; DNA: TGTGCCAGCAGTGCGGGTCCCAATCAGCCCCAGCATTTT; CDR3: CASSAGPNQPQHF
V: TRBV19; J: TRBJ1-2; size: NA; D: NA; length: 12; DNA: TGTGCCAGTAGTATATTCCAGTATGGCTACACCTTC; CDR3: CASSIFQYGYTF
V: TRBV7-8; J: TRBJ1-2; size: NA; D: NA; length: 15; DNA: TGTGCCAGCAGCCCGACCAGGATTTCCAACTATGGCTACACCTTC; CDR3: CASSPTRISNYGYTF
V: TRBV4-2; J: TRBJ1-1; size: NA; D: TRBD1; length: 15; DNA: TGTGCCAGCAGCCAAGGTGGACAGGGAGACACTGAAGCTTTCTTT; CDR3: CASSQGGQGDTEAFF
V: TRBV15; J: TRBJ1-4; size: NA; D: NA; length: 15; DNA: TGTGCCACCAGCAGATCGTGGCAGGGGAATGAAAAACTGTTTTTT; CDR3: CATSRSWQGNEKLFF